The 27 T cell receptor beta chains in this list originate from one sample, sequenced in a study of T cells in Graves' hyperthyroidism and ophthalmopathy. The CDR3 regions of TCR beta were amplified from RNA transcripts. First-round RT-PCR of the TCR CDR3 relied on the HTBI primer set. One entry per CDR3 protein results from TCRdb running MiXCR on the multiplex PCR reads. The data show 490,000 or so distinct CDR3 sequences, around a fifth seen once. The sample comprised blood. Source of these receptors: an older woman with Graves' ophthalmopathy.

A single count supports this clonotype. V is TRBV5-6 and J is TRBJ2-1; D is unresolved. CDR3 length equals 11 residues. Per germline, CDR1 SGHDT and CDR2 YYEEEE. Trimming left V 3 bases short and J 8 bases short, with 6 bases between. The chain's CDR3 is CASSYGDEQFF. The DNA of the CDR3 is TGTGCCAGCAGCTATGGCGATGAGCAGTTCTTC.

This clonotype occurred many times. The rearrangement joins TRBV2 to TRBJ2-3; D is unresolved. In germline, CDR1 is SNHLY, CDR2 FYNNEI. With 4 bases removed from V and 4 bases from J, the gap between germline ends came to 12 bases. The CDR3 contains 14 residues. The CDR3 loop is CASSAGSFPDTQYF. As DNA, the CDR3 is TGTGCCAGCAGTGCCGGAAGTTTTCCAGATACGCAGTATTTT.

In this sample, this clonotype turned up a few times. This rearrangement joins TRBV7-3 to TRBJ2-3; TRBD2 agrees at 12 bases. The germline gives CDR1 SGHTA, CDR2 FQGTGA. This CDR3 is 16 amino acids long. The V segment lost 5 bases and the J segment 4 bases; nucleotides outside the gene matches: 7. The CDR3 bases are TGTGCCAGCAGCACTGGACTAGCGGGATCGTCAGATACGCAGTATTTT. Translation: CASSTGLAGSSDTQYF. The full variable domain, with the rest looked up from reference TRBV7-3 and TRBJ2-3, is GAGVSQTPSNKVTEKGKYVELRCDPISGHTALYWYRQSLGQGPEFLIYFQGTGAADDSGLPNDRFFAVRPEGSVSTLKIQRTERGDSAVYLCASSTGLAGSSDTQYFGPGTRLTVL.

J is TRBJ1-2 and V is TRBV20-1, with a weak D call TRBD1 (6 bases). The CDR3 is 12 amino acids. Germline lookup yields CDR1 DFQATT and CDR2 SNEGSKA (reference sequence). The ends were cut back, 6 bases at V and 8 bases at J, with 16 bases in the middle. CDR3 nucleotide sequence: TGCAGTGCCACTGGGGGGGCGCAGGGCTACACCTTC. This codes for CSATGGAQGYTF.

CDR3 nucleotides: TGTGCCAGCAGCTTGGCAGGCACAGGGGGATATGGCTACACCTTC. It specifies CASSLAGTGGYGYTF. The chain recombines TRBV5-5 with TRBJ1-2; TRBD1 agrees at 8 bases. J lost 5 bases, V lost 0 bases, and 6 bases had no gene match. Germline lookup yields CDR1 SGHKS and CDR2 YYEKEE (reference sequence). The CDR3 sequence is 15 residues long.

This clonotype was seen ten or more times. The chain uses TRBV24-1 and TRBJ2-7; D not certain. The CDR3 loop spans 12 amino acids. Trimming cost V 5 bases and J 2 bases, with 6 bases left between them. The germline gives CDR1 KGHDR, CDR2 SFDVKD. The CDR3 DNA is TGTGCCACCAGTGGGCAGACCTACGAGCAGTACTTC. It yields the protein CATSGQTYEQYF.

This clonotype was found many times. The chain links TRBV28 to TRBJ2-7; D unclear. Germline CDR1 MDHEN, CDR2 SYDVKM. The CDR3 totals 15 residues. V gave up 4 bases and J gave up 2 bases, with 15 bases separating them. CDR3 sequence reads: CASSSPAAAPYEQYF. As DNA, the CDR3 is TGTGCCAGCAGTTCCCCCGCGGCGGCCCCCTACGAGCAGTACTTC.

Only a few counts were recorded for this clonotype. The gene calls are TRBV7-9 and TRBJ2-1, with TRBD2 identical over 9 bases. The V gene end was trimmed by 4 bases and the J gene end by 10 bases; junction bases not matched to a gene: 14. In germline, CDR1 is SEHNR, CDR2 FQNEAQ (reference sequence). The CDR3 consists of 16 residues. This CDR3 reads CASSYRAGGYNVEQFF. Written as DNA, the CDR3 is TGTGCCAGCAGCTACCGAGCGGGAGGTTACAATGTGGAGCAGTTCTTC. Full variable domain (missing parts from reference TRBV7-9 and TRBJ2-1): DTGVSQNPRHKITKRGQNVTFRCDPISEHNRLYWYRQTLGQGPEFLTYFQNEAQLEKSRLLSDRFSAERPKGSFSTLEIQRTEQGDSAMYLCASSYRAGGYNVEQFFGPGTRLTVL.

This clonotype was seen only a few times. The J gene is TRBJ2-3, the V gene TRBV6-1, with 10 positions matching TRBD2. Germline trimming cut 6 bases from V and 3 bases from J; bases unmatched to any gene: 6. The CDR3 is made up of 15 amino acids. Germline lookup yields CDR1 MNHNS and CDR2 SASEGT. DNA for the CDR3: TGTGCCAGCAGACCTAGCGGGAGCCCTACAGATACGCAGTATTTT. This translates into CASRPSGSPTDTQYF.

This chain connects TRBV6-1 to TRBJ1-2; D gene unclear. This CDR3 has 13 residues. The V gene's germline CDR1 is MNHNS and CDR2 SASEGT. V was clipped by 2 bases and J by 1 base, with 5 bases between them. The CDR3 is CASSEQVNYGYTF. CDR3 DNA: TGTGCCAGCAGTGAACAGGTTAACTATGGCTACACCTTC.

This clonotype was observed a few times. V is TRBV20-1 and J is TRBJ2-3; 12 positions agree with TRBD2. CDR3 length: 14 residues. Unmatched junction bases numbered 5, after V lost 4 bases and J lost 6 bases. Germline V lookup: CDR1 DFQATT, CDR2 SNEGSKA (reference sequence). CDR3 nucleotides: TGCAGTGCTACTAGCGGGAGGGCCGGGGATACGCAGTATTTT. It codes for CSATSGRAGDTQYF.

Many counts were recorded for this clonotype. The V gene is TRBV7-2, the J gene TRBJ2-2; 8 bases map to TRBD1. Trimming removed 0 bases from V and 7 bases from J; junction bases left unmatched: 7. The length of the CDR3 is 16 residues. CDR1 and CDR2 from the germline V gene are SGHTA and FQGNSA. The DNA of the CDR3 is TGTGCCAGCAGCTTAGCCCAGGGGGCCAAGGGCGGGGAGCTGTTTTTT. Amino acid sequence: CASSLAQGAKGGELFF.

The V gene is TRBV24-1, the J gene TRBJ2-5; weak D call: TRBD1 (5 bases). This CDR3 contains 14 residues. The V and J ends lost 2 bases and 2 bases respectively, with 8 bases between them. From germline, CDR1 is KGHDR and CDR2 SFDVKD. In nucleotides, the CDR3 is TGTGCCACCAGTGATTGGACACAACAAGAGACCCAGTACTTC. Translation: CATSDWTQQETQYF.

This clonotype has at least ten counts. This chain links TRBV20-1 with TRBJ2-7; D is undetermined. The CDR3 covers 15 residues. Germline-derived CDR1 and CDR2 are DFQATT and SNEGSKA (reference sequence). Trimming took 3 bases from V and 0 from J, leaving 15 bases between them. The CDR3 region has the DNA TGCAGTGCTAGGGCCCCAAGCCTCAGCTCCTACGAGCAGTACTTC. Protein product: CSARAPSLSSYEQYF.

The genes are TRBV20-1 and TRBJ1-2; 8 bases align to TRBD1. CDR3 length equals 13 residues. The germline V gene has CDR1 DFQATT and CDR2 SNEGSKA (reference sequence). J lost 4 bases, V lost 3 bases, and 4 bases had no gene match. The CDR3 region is CSASFTGGYGYTF. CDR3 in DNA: TGCAGTGCTAGTTTTACAGGGGGCTATGGCTACACCTTC.

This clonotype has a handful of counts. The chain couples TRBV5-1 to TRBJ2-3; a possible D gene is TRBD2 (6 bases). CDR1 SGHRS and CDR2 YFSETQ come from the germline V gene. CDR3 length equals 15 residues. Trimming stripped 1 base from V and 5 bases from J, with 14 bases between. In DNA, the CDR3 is TGCGCCAGCAGCTTGAACGGGGGAGCGGGAGATACGCAGTATTTT. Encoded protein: CASSLNGGAGDTQYF. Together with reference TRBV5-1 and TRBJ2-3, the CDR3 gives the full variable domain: KAGVTQTPRYLIKTRGQQVTLSCSPISGHRSVSWYQQTPGQGLQFLFEYFSETQRNKGNFPGRFSGRQFSNSRSEMNVSTLELGDSALYLCASSLNGGAGDTQYFGPGTRLTVL.

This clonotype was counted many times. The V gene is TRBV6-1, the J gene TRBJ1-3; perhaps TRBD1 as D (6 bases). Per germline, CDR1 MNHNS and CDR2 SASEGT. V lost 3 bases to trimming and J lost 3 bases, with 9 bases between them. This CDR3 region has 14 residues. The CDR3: CASSDQGSGNTIYF. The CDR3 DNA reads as TGTGCCAGCAGTGACCAGGGGAGTGGAAACACCATATATTTT.

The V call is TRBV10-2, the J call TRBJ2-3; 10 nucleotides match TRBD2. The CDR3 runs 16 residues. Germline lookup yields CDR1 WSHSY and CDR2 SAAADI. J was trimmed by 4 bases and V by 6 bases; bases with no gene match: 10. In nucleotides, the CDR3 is TGCGCCAGCAGGGTTTCGACTAGCGGGTCCCCAGATACGCAGTATTTT. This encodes CASRVSTSGSPDTQYF.

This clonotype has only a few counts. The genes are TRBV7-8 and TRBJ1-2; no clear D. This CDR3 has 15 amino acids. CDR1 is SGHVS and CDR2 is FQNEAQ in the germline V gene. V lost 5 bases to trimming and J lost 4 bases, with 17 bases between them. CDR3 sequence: CASSPFPGRPYGYTF. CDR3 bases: TGTGCCAGCAGCCCCTTCCCCGGACGGCCCTATGGCTACACCTTC.

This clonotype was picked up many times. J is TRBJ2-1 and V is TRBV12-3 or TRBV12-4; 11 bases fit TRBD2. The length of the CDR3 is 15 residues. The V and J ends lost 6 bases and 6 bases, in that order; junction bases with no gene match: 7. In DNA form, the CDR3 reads TGTGCCAGCAGAAGACTAGCGGGAAGTGGCAATGAGCAGTTCTTC. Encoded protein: CASRRLAGSGNEQFF.

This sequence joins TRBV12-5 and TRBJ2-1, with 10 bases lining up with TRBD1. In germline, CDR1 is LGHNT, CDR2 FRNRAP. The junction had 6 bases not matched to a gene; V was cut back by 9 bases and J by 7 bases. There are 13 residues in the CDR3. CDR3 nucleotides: TGTGCTAGCCCGGGACAGGGGTGGAATGAGCAGTTCTTC. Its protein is CASPGQGWNEQFF.

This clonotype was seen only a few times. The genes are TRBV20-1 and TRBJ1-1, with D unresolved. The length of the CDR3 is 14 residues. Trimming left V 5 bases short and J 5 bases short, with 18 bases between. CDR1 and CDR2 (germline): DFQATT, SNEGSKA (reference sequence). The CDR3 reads CSALRWQEVTEAFF. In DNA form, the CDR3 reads TGCAGTGCTCTTCGGTGGCAGGAGGTGACTGAAGCTTTCTTT.

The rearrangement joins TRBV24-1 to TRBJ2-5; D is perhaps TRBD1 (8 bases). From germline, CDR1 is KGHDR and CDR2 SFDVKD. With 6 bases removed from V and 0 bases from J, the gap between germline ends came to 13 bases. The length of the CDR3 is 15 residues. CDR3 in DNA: TGTGCCACCAGTAGGACAGGGACTAACCAAGAGACCCAGTACTTC. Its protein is CATSRTGTNQETQYF.

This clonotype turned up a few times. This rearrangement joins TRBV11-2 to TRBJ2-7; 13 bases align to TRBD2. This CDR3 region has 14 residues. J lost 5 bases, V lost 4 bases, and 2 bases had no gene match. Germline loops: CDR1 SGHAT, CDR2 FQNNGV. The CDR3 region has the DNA TGTGCCAGCAGCTCGGGACTAGCGGGAAACGAGCAGTACTTC. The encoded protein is CASSSGLAGNEQYF.

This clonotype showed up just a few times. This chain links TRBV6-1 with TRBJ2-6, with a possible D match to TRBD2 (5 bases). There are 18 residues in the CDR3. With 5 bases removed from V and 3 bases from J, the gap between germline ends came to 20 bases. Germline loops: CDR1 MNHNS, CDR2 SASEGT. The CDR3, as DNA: TGTGCCAGCAGTTTCACCGGGATAGGAGCTGGTGGGGCCAACGTCCTGACTTTC. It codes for CASSFTGIGAGGANVLTF.

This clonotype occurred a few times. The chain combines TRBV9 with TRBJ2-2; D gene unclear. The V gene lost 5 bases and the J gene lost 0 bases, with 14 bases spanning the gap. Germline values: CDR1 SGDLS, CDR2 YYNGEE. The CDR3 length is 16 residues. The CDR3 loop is CASSLGLLTNTGELFF. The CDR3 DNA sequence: TGTGCCAGCAGTCTCGGCCTTTTGACGAACACCGGGGAGCTGTTTTTT.

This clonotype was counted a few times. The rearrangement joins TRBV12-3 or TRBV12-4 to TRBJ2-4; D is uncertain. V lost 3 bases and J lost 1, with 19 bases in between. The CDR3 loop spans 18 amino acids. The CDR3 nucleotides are TGTGCCAGCAGTTTGGGTCAGGAGTCTTGGCTGGCCAAAAACATTCAGTACTTC. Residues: CASSLGQESWLAKNIQYF.